Listed here are 21 T cell receptor beta chains from one sample, sequenced in a study of shared clonotypes between healthy human individuals (TCRdb year 2020). CD8 naive samples consisted of CD45RO-negative cells that were positively selected for CCR7, yielding a CD45RA+CCR7+ population without TemRA cells. The method was the immunoSEQ multiplex PCR assay. In its TCRdb copy, this immuneACCESS table keeps in-frame sequences only and misses some clones. Where compared with another copy, unresolved V genes explain less than half of these, and the others have no known cause. In all, the sample holds about 2.2 million clones, and about 93% of those were seen once. Under 2% of the sample is held by the ten biggest clonotypes. Material: naive CD8+ T cells from PBMCs. What this sample's cell subset or site label stands for: CD45RA+CCR7+. These receptors all stem from a man aged 18 to 35 in good health. Some clones in this sample may be carry-over from other donors' samples.

The CDR3 DNA is TGTGCCAGTAGTGCCCCGGGACAGGGGGCACACGAGCAGTACTTC. Translation: CASSAPGQGAHEQYF. The genes are TRBV19 and TRBJ2-7; 12 bases agree with TRBD1. This CDR3 is built from 15 residues. J was trimmed by 5 bases and V by 5 bases; bases with no gene match: 7. Looked up from germline, CDR1 is LNHDA and CDR2 is SQIVND (reference sequence).

The J gene is TRBJ2-1, the V gene TRBV14, with 7 bases identical to TRBD2. The ends lost 1 base at V and 15 bases at J; junction bases unmatched: 6. The CDR3 has 12 residues. In germline, CDR1 is SGHDN, CDR2 FVKESK. The CDR3 DNA sequence: TGTGCCAGCAGCCAAGCTGCGGGAGCCAGGTTCTTC. It codes for CASSQAAGARFF.

V and J are TRBV18 and TRBJ2-5; 11 nucleotides line up with TRBD2. Germline lookup yields CDR1 KGHSH and CDR2 LQKENI. CDR3 length: 14 residues. With 6 bases clipped from V and 3 bases from J, the junction kept 3 bases outside the gene matches. The CDR3 DNA is TGTGCCAGCTCGTCGGGACTAGCGGAAGAGACCCAGTACTTC. Protein sequence: CASSSGLAEETQYF.

The V and J genes are TRBV19 and TRBJ1-1, with a weak D call TRBD1 (5 bases). Germline V gives CDR1 LNHDA, CDR2 SQIVND (reference sequence). Deletions cut 11 bases from V and 0 bases from J, with 16 bases between. The CDR3 spans 14 residues. The CDR3 is CAVGPLAMNTEAFF. The CDR3 DNA reads as TGTGCCGTGGGGCCCTTAGCGATGAACACTGAAGCTTTCTTT.

The chain has TRBV7-9 and TRBJ1-2; unclear D gene. Trimming removed 4 bases at V and 1 base at J, with 7 bases between. Per germline, CDR1 SEHNR and CDR2 FQNEAQ (reference sequence). The CDR3 totals 13 residues. CDR3 nucleotides: TGTGCCAGCAGCTCACAGATTAACTATGGCTACACCTTC. Translated, it gives CASSSQINYGYTF.

This rearrangement joins TRBV19 to TRBJ2-1; D not resolved. V lost 1 base to trimming and J lost 6 bases, with 16 bases between them. The germline CDR1 and CDR2 sequences are LNHDA and SQIVND (reference sequence). The CDR3 totals 16 residues. The CDR3 coding sequence is TGTGCCAGTAGTATAGTAGGGTCCCTTTTGGTCAATGAGCAGTTCTTC. Translating gives CASSIVGSLLVNEQFF. The full variable domain, rest sourced from reference TRBV19 and TRBJ2-1, is DGGITQSPKYLFRKEGQNVTLSCEQNLNHDAMYWYRQDPGQGLRLIYYSQIVNDFQKGDIAEGYSVSREKKESFPLTVTSAQKNPTAFYLCASSIVGSLLVNEQFFGPGTRLTVL.

The chain is built from TRBV29-1 and TRBJ2-2; TRBD1 matches at 7 bases. V was pared by 7 bases and J by 7 bases, with 6 bases of the junction left unmatched. The CDR3 has 12 amino acids. Germline V gives CDR1 SQVTM, CDR2 ANQGSEA. This CDR3 reads CSGSGTVGELFF. For the CDR3, the DNA is TGCAGCGGATCTGGGACAGTCGGGGAGCTGTTTTTT.

V is TRBV6-5 and J is TRBJ2-7; a weak D match, TRBD1 (5 bases). The germline V and J ends were trimmed by 4 bases and 2 bases, with 18 bases remaining between them. CDR1 MNHEY and CDR2 SVGAGI come from the germline V gene. The CDR3 sequence is 16 residues long. CDR3 sequence reads: CASSSPVKTATYEQYF. CDR3 nucleotides: TGTGCCAGCAGTTCCCCCGTTAAGACAGCCACCTACGAGCAGTACTTC.

The chain links TRBV7-8 to TRBJ2-5, with 13 nucleotides matching TRBD2. The CDR3 loop spans 15 amino acids. V shed 3 bases, J shed 2 bases, and the junction held 0 bases outside the gene matches. CDR1 and CDR2 (germline): SGHVS, FQNEAQ. CDR3 nucleotide sequence: TGTGCCAGCAGCTTGACTAGCGGGAGGCAAGAGACCCAGTACTTC. This translates into CASSLTSGRQETQYF.

This chain joins TRBV27 and TRBJ2-5; 7 nucleotides match TRBD1. V shed 5 bases and J 4 bases; nucleotides not matched to a gene: 16. This CDR3 contains 17 residues. The germline V gene has CDR1 MNHEY and CDR2 SMNVEV (reference sequence). The CDR3 spells CASSPTGAEVKGETQYF. The CDR3 DNA follows: TGTGCCAGCAGTCCAACAGGGGCGGAGGTAAAGGGAGAGACCCAGTACTTC.

The rearrangement uses TRBV9 and TRBJ1-1; a weak D match, TRBD1 (5 bases). Germline V gives CDR1 SGDLS, CDR2 YYNGEE. Deletions cut 8 bases from V and 4 bases from J, with 18 bases between. The CDR3 covers 14 residues. The CDR3 region is CARFVRGVCTEAFF. The CDR3 bases are TGTGCCAGATTCGTCCGGGGCGTATGCACTGAAGCTTTCTTT.

Points on this clone: Other DNA sequences in this specimen translate into the identical CDR3. This chain joins TRBV27 and TRBJ2-7; D unclear. The V end lost 0 bases, the J end lost 2 bases, and 8 bases lay between the germline ends. CDR1 is MNHEY and CDR2 is SMNVEV in the germline V gene (reference sequence). The CDR3 has 14 residues. The chain's CDR3 is CASSLSGRTYEQYF. The CDR3 DNA reads TGTGCCAGCAGTTTATCGGGCAGGACCTACGAGCAGTACTTC.

This clone was seen once. The chain combines TRBV7-8 with TRBJ2-1; TRBD2 matches 12 bases. CDR1 SGHVS and CDR2 FQNEAQ come from the germline V gene. The CDR3 sequence is 19 residues long. V shed 5 bases, J shed 0 bases, and the junction held 11 bases outside the gene matches. The CDR3 DNA is TGTGCCAGCAGCCAAACCGGGACTAGCGGGTTGAGCTCCTACAATGAGCAGTTCTTC. Residues: CASSQTGTSGLSSYNEQFF.

The J gene is TRBJ2-7, the V gene TRBV27; no clear D gene. The CDR3 spans 14 residues. The V end lost 4 bases, the J end lost 3 bases, and 13 bases lay between the germline ends. The germline gives CDR1 MNHEY, CDR2 SMNVEV (reference sequence). The CDR3 sequence: CASSSMDGVYEQYF. CDR3 nucleotide sequence: TGTGCCAGCAGTTCCATGGATGGGGTCTACGAGCAGTACTTC.

The chain uses TRBV5-6 and TRBJ2-7, with TRBD1 matching 7 bases. Germline trimming cut 4 bases from V and 6 bases from J; bases unmatched to any gene: 4. The CDR3 loop spans 12 amino acids. Germline CDR1 is SGHDT and CDR2 is YYEEEE. The CDR3 reads CASSSYRGEQYF. In DNA form, the CDR3 reads TGTGCCAGCAGCAGTTACAGGGGCGAGCAGTACTTC.

This rearrangement joins TRBV19 to TRBJ2-7, with D uncertain. Trimming left V 3 bases short and J 4 bases short, with 16 bases between. CDR1 is LNHDA and CDR2 is SQIVND in the germline V gene (reference sequence). This CDR3 is 15 amino acids long. Here the CDR3 DNA reads TGTGCCAGTAGTATGGGGATCGGTGGGATTTACGAGCAGTACTTC. Its protein is CASSMGIGGIYEQYF.

V gene TRBV13 combines with J gene TRBJ1-2, with a possible D match to TRBD1 (6 bases). This CDR3 has 15 residues. Looked up from germline, CDR1 is PRHDT and CDR2 is FYEKMQ (reference sequence). Between the trimmed V and J ends, which lost 5 bases and 7 bases, there was a span of 20 bases. The CDR3 protein is CASSPYGGGPGGYTF. The CDR3 DNA is TGTGCCAGCAGCCCCTACGGAGGGGGGCCCGGTGGCTACACCTTC.

The rearrangement uses TRBV27 and TRBJ1-2, with D unclear. The V end was cut by 3 bases, the J end by 8 bases, with 13 bases between. From germline, CDR1 is MNHEY and CDR2 SMNVEV (reference sequence). The CDR3 spans 13 residues. The DNA of the CDR3 is TGTGCCAGCAGTTTGAGCTCCTTCGGAGGCTACACCTTC. Protein: CASSLSSFGGYTF.

In DNA form, the CDR3 reads TGTGCCACCAGCAATCAGCCGGGACTAGCGGTAGGTAATGAGCAGTTCTTC. It specifies CATSNQPGLAVGNEQFF. The chain couples TRBV15 to TRBJ2-1; TRBD2 matches 11 bases. The germline V gene encodes CDR1 LNHNV and CDR2 YYDKDF (reference sequence). The length of the CDR3 is 17 residues. Unmatched junction bases numbered 12, after V lost 4 bases and J lost 7 bases.

Points on this clone: The sample holds other DNA sequences that translate to the same CDR3. The chain has TRBV5-1 and TRBJ2-7, with 10 positions matching TRBD1. CDR3 length: 14 amino acids. The junction had 4 bases not matched to a gene; V was cut back by 3 bases and J by 4 bases. CDR1 is SGHRS, CDR2 YFSETQ, per germline. The CDR3 region has the DNA TGCGCCAGCAGCTGGGGGACAGGGGCATACGAGCAGTACTTC. Protein: CASSWGTGAYEQYF.

V gene TRBV5-1 combines with J gene TRBJ1-1; maybe TRBD1 (5 bases). The CDR3 contains 13 residues. From germline, CDR1 is SGHRS and CDR2 YFSETQ. Trimming took 4 bases from V and 7 from J, leaving 14 bases between them. CDR3 coding DNA: TGCGCCAGCAGCACCACGGGGACGGGTGAAGCTTTCTTT. It codes for CASSTTGTGEAFF.